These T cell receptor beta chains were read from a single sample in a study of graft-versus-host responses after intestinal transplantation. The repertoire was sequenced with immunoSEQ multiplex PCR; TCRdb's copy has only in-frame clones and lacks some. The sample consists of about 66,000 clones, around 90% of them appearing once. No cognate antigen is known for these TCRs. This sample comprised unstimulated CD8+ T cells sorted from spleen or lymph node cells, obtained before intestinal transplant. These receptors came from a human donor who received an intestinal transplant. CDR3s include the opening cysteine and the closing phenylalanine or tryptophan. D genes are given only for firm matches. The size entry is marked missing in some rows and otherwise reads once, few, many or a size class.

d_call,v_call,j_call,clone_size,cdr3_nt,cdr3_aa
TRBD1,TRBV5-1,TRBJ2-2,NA,TGCGCCAGCAGCTTGGCCCCGGGACAGGGGGGAATCGGGGAGCTGTTTTTT,CASSLAPGQGGIGELFF
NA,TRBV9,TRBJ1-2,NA,TGTGCCAGCAGCGTAGATCGGGGGGCCCTGGGGTTCTATGGCTACACCTTC,CASSVDRGALGFYGYTF
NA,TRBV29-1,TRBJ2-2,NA,TGCAGCGTTTTCCGCACCGGGGAGCTGTTTTTT,CSVFRTGELFF
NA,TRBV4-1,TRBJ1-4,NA,TGCGCCAGCAGCCAAGACCCGACGGGGGAAAAACTGTTTTTT,CASSQDPTGEKLFF
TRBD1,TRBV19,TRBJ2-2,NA,TGTGCCAGTAGACAGGGGGCCGGGGAGCTGTTTTTT,CASRQGAGELFF
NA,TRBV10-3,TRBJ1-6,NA,TGTGCCATCAGTGACCAGACCCATTCAGGGAATTCACCCCTCCACTTT,CAISDQTHSGNSPLHF
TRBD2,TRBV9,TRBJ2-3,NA,TGTGCCAGCAGCGTGGGGGCGGGGGGGCCGGCAGATACGCAGTATTTT,CASSVGAGGPADTQYF
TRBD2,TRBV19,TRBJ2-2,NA,TGTGCCAGTAGTGCTCGACTAGCGGGGGCCACCACCGGGGAGCTGTTTTTT,CASSARLAGATTGELFF
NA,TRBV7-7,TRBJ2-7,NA,TGTGCTAGCAGCTTAGGCCAGGGAACACACGAGCAGTACTTC,CASSLGQGTHEQYF
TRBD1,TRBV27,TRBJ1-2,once,TGTGCCAGCCGATCTATGAAGCCCCCCGGGACAGGTCAGGGCTACACCTTC,CASRSMKPPGTGQGYTF
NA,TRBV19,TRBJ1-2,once,TGTGCCAGCACTACAGGGTGGGGTGGCTACACCTTC,CASTTGWGGYTF
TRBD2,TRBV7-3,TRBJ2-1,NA,TGTGCCAGCAGCTTACGGGGGGGGAACCCCAGCTCCTACAATGAGCAGTTCTTC,CASSLRGGNPSSYNEQFF
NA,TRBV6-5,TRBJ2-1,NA,TGTGCCAGCAGTGTACCAGGGGACAATGAGCAGTTCTTC,CASSVPGDNEQFF
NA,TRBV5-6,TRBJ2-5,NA,TGTGCCAGCAGCTTCCCAGCGGAACCTAAAGAGACCCAGTACTTC,CASSFPAEPKETQYF
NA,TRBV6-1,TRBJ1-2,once,TGTGCCAGCAGTGAAGATCCCGCCGGAGTGAACTATGGCTACACCTTC,CASSEDPAGVNYGYTF
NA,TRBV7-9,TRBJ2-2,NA,TGTGCCAGCAACGTTATGGCGCCTCCAGGAGGGGAGCTGTTTTTT,CASNVMAPPGGELFF
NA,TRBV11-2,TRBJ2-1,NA,TGTGCCAGCAGCCCCCGGGTCCCAGGGGAGCAGTTCTTC,CASSPRVPGEQFF
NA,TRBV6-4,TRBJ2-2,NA,TGTGCCAGCAGTGACTCTCTAGTTTTGTCCACGAACACCGGGGAGCTGTTTTTT,CASSDSLVLSTNTGELFF
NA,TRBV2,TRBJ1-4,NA,TGTGCCAGCAGCCGAAGCCCTCTTTGGCACAGCCCCAATGAAAAACTGTTTTTT,CASSRSPLWHSPNEKLFF
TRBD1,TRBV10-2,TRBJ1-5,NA,TGCGCCAGCACCTCCGGGACAGGTCATCAGCCCCAGCATTTT,CASTSGTGHQPQHF
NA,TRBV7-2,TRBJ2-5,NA,TGTGCCAGCAGCCCACCGGGAGAGACCCAGTACTTC,CASSPPGETQYF
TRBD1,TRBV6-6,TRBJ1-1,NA,TGTGCCAGCAGCTCAGGGACAGTTGAAGCTTTCTTT,CASSSGTVEAFF
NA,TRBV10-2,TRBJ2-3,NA,TGCGCCAGCAGGCGGGGACCAGATACGCAGTATTTT,CASRRGPDTQYF
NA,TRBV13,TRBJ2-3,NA,TGTGCCAGCAGCTTAGGGGGGGCCGGCACAGATACGCAGTATTTT,CASSLGGAGTDTQYF
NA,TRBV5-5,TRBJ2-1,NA,TGTGCCAGCAGCTTGCCCCCCAGCTCCTACAATGAGCAGTTCTTC,CASSLPPSSYNEQFF
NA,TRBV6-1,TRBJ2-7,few,TGTGCCAGCATGCCGAGCTCCTACGAGCAGTACTTC,CASMPSSYEQYF
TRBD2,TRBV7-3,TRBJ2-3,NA,TGTGCCAGCAGCTTAACGGCGGGGGGGCGTTGGGATACGCAGTATTTT,CASSLTAGGRWDTQYF
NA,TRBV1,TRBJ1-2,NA,TGCACCAGCAGCCAAGACAGGTCGCATGGCTACACCTTC,CTSSQDRSHGYTF
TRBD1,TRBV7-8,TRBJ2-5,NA,TGTGCCAGCAGCCCTGCCGGGACAGGGGTCCTGAAGACCCAGTACTTC,CASSPAGTGVLKTQYF
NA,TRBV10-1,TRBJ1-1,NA,TGCGCCAGCAGTGAGAGTACCCCGGGAAGGAGGACCACTGAAGCTTTCTTT,CASSESTPGRRTTEAFF
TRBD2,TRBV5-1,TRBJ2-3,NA,TGCGCCAGCAGCTTGGCGGCTAGCGGAAGCACAGATACGCAGTATTTT,CASSLAASGSTDTQYF
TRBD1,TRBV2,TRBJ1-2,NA,TGTGCCAGCAGTGAAGGCGAGGGGGCAGGAGGCTACACCTTC,CASSEGEGAGGYTF
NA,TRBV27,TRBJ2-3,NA,TGTGCCAGCAGGTCTACAGATACGCAGTATTTT,CASRSTDTQYF
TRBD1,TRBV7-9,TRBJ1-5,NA,TGTGCCAGCAGCTTAGTCTGGGACAGTTTAGCACCCAATCAGCCCCAGCATTTT,CASSLVWDSLAPNQPQHF
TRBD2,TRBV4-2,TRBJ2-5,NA,TGTGCCAGCAGCCAAGACCCGGGACTAGTCTGGGAGACCCAGTACTTC,CASSQDPGLVWETQYF
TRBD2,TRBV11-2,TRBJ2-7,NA,TGTGCCAGCAGCTTAGGGGGACTAGCGGCCTCCTACGAGCAGTACTTC,CASSLGGLAASYEQYF
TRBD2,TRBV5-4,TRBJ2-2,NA,TGTGCCAGCACCGACGGGGGGGGCTCGTACACCGGGGAGCTGTTTTTT,CASTDGGGSYTGELFF
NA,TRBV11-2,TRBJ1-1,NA,TGTGCCAGCGGCGGGGGAAAAAACTCGGACACTGAAGCTTTCTTT,CASGGGKNSDTEAFF
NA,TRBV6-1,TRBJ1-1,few,TGTGCCAGCCGGGGGGGTATGGGTACTGAAGCTTTCTTT,CASRGGMGTEAFF
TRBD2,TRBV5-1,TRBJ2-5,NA,TGCGCCAGCAGCCCCACCCATCGGTGGCGGGGGAGGGGAGAGACCCAGTACTTC,CASSPTHRWRGRGETQYF